The T cell receptor (beta chain) under discussion was sequenced for a study of cytomegalovirus exposure and HLA in healthy donors. Regarding the study as a whole: Earlier results showed most TCR beta V segments being productive about 87% or about 30% of the time. The authors later linked a missense DCLRE1C variant to TCR beta V- and J-gene trimming. Researchers reported in a later analysis that common viral pathogens appeared linked to several top clusters.

CDR1 is SGHNT, CDR2 YENEEA, per germline. CDR3 length: 15 residues. V was shortened by 4 bases and J by 2 bases, with 14 bases between the two germline ends. The primer mix had 60 Vbeta and 13 Jbeta primers. How the authors handled the data: Unique TCR beta chains numbered around 80 million in a later analysis, with roughly 10 million shared. Repertoires were generated with immunoSEQ multiplex PCR, while TCRdb's copy carries only in-frame clones and drops some. That table supplies the V and J calls and clone size; D and trimming were determined from the DNA. The sample holds 150,000 to 200,000 clones, around three quarters seen once. Notes on this clone: The antigen is not known.

The sequencing sample was made of PBMCs. This receptor was taken from a man aged 35 to 55 in good health and CMV-seronegative. V usage is TRBV11-3 and J usage is TRBJ1-2; no reliable D call. CDR3 in amino acids: CASSYRAGWNYGYTF. The CDR3, as DNA: TGTGCCAGCAGCTACCGCGCGGGATGGAACTATGGCTACACCTTC.